This record covers a single T cell receptor (beta chain). The sample belongs to a study of T cells of healthy individuals. MiXCR was run by TCRdb on the 5' RACE reads, yielding one entry per CDR3 protein. The data show around 63,000 distinct CDR3 sequences, 15% to 20% seen once. Germline loops: CDR1 SGHRS, CDR2 YFSETQ. Trimming removed 2 bases at V and 1 base at J, with 6 bases between. The CDR3 contains 13 residues. The receptor comes from a human donor in good health. The V call is TRBV5-1, the J call TRBJ1-1; unclear D gene. CDR3 region: CASSFQANTEAFF. The CDR3 nucleotides read TGCGCCAGCAGCTTTCAGGCGAACACTGAAGCTTTCTTT.